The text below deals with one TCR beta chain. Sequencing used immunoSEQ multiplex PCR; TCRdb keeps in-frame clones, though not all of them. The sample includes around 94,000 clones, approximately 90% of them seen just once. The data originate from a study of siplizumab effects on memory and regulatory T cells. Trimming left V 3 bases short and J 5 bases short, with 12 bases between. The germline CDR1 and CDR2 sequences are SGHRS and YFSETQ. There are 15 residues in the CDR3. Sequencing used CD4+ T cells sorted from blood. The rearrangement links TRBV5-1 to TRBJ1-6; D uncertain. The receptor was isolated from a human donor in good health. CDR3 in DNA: TGCGCCAGCAGCTGGACCGTTCCCGATAATTCACCCCTCCACTTT. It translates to CASSWTVPDNSPLHF.